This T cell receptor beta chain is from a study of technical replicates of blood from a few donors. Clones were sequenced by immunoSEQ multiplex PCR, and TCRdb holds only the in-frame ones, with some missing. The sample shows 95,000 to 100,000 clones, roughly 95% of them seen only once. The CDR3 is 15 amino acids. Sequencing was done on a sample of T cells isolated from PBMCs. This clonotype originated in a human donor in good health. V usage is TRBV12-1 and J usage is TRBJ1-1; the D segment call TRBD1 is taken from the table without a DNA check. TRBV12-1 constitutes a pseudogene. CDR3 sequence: CASSRRSQGKSWAFF. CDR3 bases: TGTGCCAGCAGCCGGAGATCACAGGGGAAAAGTTGGGCTTTCTTT.